This T cell receptor (beta chain) was profiled in a study of OX40 agonist ivuxolimab in advanced cancers. Study context: Every patient in dose escalation had hepatocellular carcinoma, melanoma, renal cell or head and neck cancer.

This clone was counted once. Generated by immunoSEQ multiplex PCR, the TCRdb table keeps only in-frame clones and is missing some. The sample includes about 58,000 clones, around nine tenths of them seen just once. The length of the CDR3 is 12 residues. V lost 5 bases, J lost 3 bases, and 3 bases stayed unmatched. Germline loops: CDR1 SQVTM, CDR2 ANQGSEA. The chain uses TRBV29-1 and TRBJ2-7; TRBD1 agrees at 8 bases. Source: CD4+ or CD8+ T cells sorted from blood, taken in a trial of the OX40 agonist ivuxolimab. This receptor was obtained from an adult with an advanced solid tumor such as melanoma, head and neck, liver or kidney cancer. The CDR3 loop reads CSVLQGDYEQYF. CDR3 DNA sequence: TGCAGCGTTCTACAGGGGGACTACGAGCAGTACTTC.